This T cell receptor beta chain came from a study of T cell repertoires in cytomegalovirus infection. Study-level information: Well-studied HLA-B-restricted epitopes and recently identified HLA-C-restricted epitopes of CMV were both used in the study. Study-wide points: The study found HLA-C-restricted CMV-specific TCR beta clonotypes dominating the ex vivo response.

To note about this clonotype: Its antigen is not known.

Trimming took 2 bases from V and 5 from J, leaving 9 bases between them. The CDR3 spans 13 residues. Germline V gene lookup returns CDR1 SNHLY and CDR2 FYNNEI. TCRdb redid the calling of the reads with MiXCR, one entry per CDR3 protein. Counted here are approximately 50,000 distinct CDR3 sequences, roughly 21% occurring once; the ten biggest clones make up over 75%. This rearrangement joins TRBV2 to TRBJ2-5, with a possible D match to TRBD1 (5 bases). The receptor comes from a human donor in good health (CMV status not recorded). Some clones in this sample may be carry-over from other donors' samples. The sequenced sample was CD8+ T cells from cultured PBMCs, obtained from culture after CMV antigen stimulation. CDR3 in amino acids: CASSERGRETQYF. The CDR3 DNA sequence: TGTGCCAGCAGTGAAAGGGGTCGGGAGACCCAGTACTTC.